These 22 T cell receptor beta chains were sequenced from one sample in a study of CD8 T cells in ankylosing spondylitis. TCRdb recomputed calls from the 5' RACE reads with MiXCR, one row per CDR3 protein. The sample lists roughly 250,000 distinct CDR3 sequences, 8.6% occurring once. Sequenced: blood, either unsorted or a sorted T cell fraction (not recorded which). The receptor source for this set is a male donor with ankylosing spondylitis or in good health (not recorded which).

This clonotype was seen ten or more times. The CDR3 reads CSSRTGFQETQYF. The CDR3 DNA sequence: TGCAGCTCTCGGACAGGATTTCAAGAGACCCAGTACTTC. The chain has TRBV29-1 and TRBJ2-5; TRBD1 matches 7 bases. The V gene's germline CDR1 is SQVTM and CDR2 ANQGSEA. This CDR3 comprises 13 residues. V trimming: 8 bases; J trimming: 2 bases; junction bases outside the gene matches: 8.

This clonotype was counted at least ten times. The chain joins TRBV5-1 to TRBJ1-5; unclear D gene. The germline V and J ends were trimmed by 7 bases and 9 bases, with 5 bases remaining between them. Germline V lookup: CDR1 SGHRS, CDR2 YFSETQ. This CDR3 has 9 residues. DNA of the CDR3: TGCGCCAGCGAAAGGCCCCAGCATTTT. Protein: CASERPQHF.

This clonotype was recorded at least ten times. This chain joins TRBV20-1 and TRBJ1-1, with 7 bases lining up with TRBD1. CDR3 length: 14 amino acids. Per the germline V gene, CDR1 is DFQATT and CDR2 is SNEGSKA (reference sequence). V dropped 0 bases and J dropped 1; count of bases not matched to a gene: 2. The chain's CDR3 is CSARDRGGNTEAFF. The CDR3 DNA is TGCAGTGCTAGAGACAGGGGGGGGAACACTGAAGCTTTCTTT.

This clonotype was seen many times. The CDR3 protein is CASSYSISNQPQHF. The CDR3 DNA follows: TGTGCCAGCAGTTACTCGATCAGCAATCAGCCCCAGCATTTT. V gene TRBV6-2 or TRBV6-3 combines with J gene TRBJ1-5, with D unresolved. Trimming shortened V by 0 bases and J by 1 base, and 4 bases separated the two germline ends. The CDR3 runs 14 residues. CDR1 is MNHEY, CDR2 SVGEGT, per germline.

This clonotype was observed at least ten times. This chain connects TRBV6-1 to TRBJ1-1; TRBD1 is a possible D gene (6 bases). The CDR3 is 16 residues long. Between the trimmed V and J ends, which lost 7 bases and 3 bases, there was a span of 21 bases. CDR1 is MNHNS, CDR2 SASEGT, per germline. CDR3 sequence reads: CASIPDRAGVHTEAFF. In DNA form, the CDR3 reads TGTGCCAGCATACCAGATAGGGCAGGGGTGCACACTGAAGCTTTCTTT.

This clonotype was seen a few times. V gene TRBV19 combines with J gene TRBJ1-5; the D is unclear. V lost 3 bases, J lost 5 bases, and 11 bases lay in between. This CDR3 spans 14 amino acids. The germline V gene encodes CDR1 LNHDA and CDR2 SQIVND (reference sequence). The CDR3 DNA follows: TGTGCCAGTAGTATTAGTAGGTTCGATCAGCCCCAGCATTTT. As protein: CASSISRFDQPQHF.

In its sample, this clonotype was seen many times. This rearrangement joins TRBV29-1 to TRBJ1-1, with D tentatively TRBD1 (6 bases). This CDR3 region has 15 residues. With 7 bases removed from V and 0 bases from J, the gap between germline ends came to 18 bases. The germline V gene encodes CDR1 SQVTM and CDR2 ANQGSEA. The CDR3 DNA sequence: TGCAGCGCGACCGGACAGTACATCATGAACACTGAAGCTTTCTTT. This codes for CSATGQYIMNTEAFF.

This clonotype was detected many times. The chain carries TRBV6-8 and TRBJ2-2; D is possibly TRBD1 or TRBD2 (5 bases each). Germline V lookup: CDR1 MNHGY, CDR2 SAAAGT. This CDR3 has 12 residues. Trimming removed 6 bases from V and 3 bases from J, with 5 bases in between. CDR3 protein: CASRGDTGELFF. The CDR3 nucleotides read TGTGCCAGCAGGGGGGACACCGGGGAGCTGTTTTTT.

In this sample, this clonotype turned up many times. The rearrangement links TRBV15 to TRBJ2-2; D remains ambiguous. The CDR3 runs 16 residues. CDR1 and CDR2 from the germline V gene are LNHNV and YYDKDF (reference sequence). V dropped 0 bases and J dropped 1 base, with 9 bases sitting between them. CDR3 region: CATSRERVRNTGELFF. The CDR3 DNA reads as TGTGCCACCAGCAGAGAACGTGTGAGGAACACCGGGGAGCTGTTTTTT.

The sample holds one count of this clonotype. The CDR3 coding sequence is TGCAGTGCTAATAGGGAGAACACCGGGGAGCTGTTTTTT. It translates to CSANRENTGELFF. This chain uses TRBV20-1 with TRBJ2-2, with D uncertain. Trimming removed 4 bases at V and 1 base at J, with 7 bases between. CDR3 length equals 13 residues. The V gene's germline CDR1 is DFQATT and CDR2 SNEGSKA (reference sequence).

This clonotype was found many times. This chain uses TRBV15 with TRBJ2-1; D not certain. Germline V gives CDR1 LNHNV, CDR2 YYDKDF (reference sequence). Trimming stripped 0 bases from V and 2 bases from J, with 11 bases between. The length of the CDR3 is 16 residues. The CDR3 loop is CATSRERQLTYNEQFF. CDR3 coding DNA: TGTGCCACCAGCAGAGAAAGGCAGCTCACCTACAATGAGCAGTTCTTC.

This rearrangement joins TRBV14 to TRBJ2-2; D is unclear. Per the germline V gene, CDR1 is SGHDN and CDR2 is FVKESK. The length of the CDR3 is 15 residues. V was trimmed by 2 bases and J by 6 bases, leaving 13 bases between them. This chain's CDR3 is CASSQSMSVAGELFF. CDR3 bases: TGTGCCAGCAGCCAAAGTATGTCGGTCGCCGGGGAGCTGTTTTTT. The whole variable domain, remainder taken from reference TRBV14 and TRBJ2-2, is EAGVTQFPSHSVIEKGQTVTLRCDPISGHDNLYWYRRVMGKEIKFLLHFVKESKQDESGMPNNRFLAERTGGTYSTLKVQPAELEDSGVYFCASSQSMSVAGELFFGEGSRLTVL.

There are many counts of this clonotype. CDR3 loop: CASSSKDGYGELFF. The CDR3 DNA sequence: TGTGCCAGCAGTTCGAAGGATGGCTACGGGGAGCTGTTTTTT. This chain uses TRBV27 with TRBJ2-2; no reliable D call. From germline, CDR1 is MNHEY and CDR2 SMNVEV (reference sequence). V lost 4 bases and J 7 bases, leaving 13 bases between the germline ends. CDR3 size: 14 residues.

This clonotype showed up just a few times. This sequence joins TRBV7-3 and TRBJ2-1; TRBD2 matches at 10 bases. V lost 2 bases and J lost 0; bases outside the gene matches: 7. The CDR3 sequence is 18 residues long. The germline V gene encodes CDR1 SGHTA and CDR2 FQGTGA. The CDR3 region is CASSLQGLAFSSYNEQFF. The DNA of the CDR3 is TGTGCCAGCAGCTTACAGGGACTAGCGTTTAGCTCCTACAATGAGCAGTTCTTC.

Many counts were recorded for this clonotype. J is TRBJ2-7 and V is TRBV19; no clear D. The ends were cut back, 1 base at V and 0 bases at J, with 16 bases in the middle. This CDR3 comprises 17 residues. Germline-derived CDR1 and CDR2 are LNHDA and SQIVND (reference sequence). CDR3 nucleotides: TGTGCCAGTAGTATAGGAAAAGACGTCTACAGCTCCTACGAGCAGTACTTC. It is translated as CASSIGKDVYSSYEQYF.

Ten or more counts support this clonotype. CDR3 bases: TGCAGTGCTAGAGATCGCAGGGGAGATCAAGAGACCCAGTACTTC. This sequence encodes CSARDRRGDQETQYF. The genes are TRBV20-1 and TRBJ2-5; D perhaps matches TRBD1 (6 bases). The CDR3 contains 15 residues. Germline V gives CDR1 DFQATT, CDR2 SNEGSKA (reference sequence). V gave up 0 bases and J gave up 2 bases, with 13 bases separating them.

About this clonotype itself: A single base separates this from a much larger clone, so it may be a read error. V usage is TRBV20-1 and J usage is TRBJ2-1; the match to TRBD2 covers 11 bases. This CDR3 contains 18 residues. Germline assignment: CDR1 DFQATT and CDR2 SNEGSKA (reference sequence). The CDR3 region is CCARGWLAGGPGGDEQFF. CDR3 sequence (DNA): TGCTGTGCTAGAGGTTGGCTAGCGGGGGGCCCGGGGGGCGATGAGCAGTTCTTC.

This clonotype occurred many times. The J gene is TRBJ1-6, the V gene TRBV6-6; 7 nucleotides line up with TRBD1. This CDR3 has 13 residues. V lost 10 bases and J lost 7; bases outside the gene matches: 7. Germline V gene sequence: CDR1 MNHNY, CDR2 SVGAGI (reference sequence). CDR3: CATTGTENSPLHF. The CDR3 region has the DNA TGTGCCACCACCGGGACAGAGAATTCACCCCTCCACTTT.

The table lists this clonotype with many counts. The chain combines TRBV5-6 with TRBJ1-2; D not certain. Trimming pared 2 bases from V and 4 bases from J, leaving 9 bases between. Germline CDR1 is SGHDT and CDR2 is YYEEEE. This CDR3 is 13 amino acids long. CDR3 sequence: CASSFREGYGYTF. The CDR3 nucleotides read TGTGCCAGCAGCTTCCGGGAGGGCTATGGCTACACCTTC.

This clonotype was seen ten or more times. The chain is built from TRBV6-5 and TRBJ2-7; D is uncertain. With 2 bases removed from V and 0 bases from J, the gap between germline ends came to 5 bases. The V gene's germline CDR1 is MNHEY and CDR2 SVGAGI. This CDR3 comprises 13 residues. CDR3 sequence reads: CASSYATSYEQYF. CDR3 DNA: TGTGCCAGCAGTTACGCCACCTCCTACGAGCAGTACTTC.

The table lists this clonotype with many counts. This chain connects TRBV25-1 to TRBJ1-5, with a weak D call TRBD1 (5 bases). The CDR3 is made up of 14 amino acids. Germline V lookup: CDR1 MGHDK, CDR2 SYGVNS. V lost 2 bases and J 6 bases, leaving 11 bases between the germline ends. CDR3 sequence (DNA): TGTGCCAGCAGTGAAACAGGATGGACTCAGCCCCAGCATTTT. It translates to CASSETGWTQPQHF. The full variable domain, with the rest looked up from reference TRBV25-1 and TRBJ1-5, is EADIYQTPRYLVIGTGKKITLECSQTMGHDKMYWYQQDPGMELHLIHYSYGVNSTEKGDLSSESTVSRIRTEHFPLTLESARPSHTSQYLCASSETGWTQPQHFGDGTRLSIL.

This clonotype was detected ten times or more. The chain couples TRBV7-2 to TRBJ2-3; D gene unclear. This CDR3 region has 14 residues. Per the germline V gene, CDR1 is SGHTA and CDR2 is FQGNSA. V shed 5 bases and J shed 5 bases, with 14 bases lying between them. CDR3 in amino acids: CASSVQIGVDTQYF. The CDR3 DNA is TGTGCCAGCAGCGTCCAGATTGGGGTAGATACGCAGTATTTT.